This entry describes one T cell receptor (beta chain). One junction end disagrees with the germline gene, perhaps due to a read error. The sample originates from a study of CD8+ T cells in alopecia areata. CDR3 length: 13 amino acids. The germline CDR1 and CDR2 sequences are SGHVS and FNYEAQ. Extraction of RNA preceded its reverse transcription into cDNA, which served as the sequencing template. Clones were read by immunoSEQ multiplex PCR, and TCRdb kept only the in-frame ones, dropping some. The data hold roughly 150,000 clones, with about 53% observed a single time. This clonotype was obtained from a human donor with alopecia areata. This chain uses TRBV7-6 with TRBJ2-1, with D possibly TRBD2 on 5 matching bases. The sequences come from CD8+ T cells sorted from blood, collected at week 0. The DNA of the CDR3 is TGTGCCAGCACCCCTCCGGGGAGTCCTAACCTACTCTTC. It codes for CASTPPGSPNLLF.